The 30 T cell receptor beta chains given below trace back to one sample, sequenced in a study of T cell responses to AZD1222 COVID-19 vaccine. The data were produced by immunoSEQ multiplex PCR, yet TCRdb's version contains in-frame clones alone and is incomplete. The sample contains approximately 100,000 clones, around 90% of which appear only once. This specimen consisted of peripheral blood, obtained 28 days after the second AZD1222 dose. These receptors were collected from an adult who received the AZD1222 COVID-19 vaccine.

The rearrangement uses TRBV19 and TRBJ1-1; TRBD1 might be the D (5 bases). Looked up from germline, CDR1 is LNHDA and CDR2 is SQIVND (reference sequence). V lost 3 bases, J lost 1 base, and 9 bases lay in between. This CDR3 is built from 14 residues. The CDR3 here is CASSMGQSNTEAFF. The CDR3 DNA follows: TGTGCCAGTAGTATGGGGCAGTCGAACACTGAAGCTTTCTTT.

The genes are TRBV27 and TRBJ2-6; D gene uncertain. CDR3 length equals 16 residues. The V end was cut by 5 bases, the J end by 0 bases, with 11 bases between. Germline assignment: CDR1 MNHEY and CDR2 SMNVEV (reference sequence). The chain's CDR3 is CASSARFRSGANVLTF. The CDR3 DNA reads TGTGCCAGCAGTGCCCGTTTTCGCTCTGGGGCCAACGTCCTGACTTTC.

The chain has TRBV5-6 and TRBJ2-2; tentatively, D is TRBD2 (5 bases). This CDR3 has 13 amino acids. Germline values: CDR1 SGHDT, CDR2 YYEEEE. Trimming took off 0 bases at V and 6 bases at J, with 6 bases between the two ends. The CDR3 loop reads CASSLGGSGELFF. The CDR3 DNA is TGTGCCAGCAGCTTGGGCGGGTCCGGGGAGCTGTTTTTT.

The V and J genes are TRBV5-1 and TRBJ2-7; 12 nucleotides agree with TRBD1. The CDR3 sequence is 15 residues long. V was pared by 4 bases and J by 4 bases, with 6 bases of the junction left unmatched. Germline V gene data show CDR1 as SGHRS and CDR2 as YFSETQ. CDR3 residues: CASSAGQGAFYEQYF. For the CDR3, the DNA is TGCGCCAGCAGCGCGGGACAGGGGGCATTTTACGAGCAGTACTTC.

V and J are TRBV5-1 and TRBJ1-1; D call uncertain. This CDR3 has 14 residues. Germline assignment: CDR1 SGHRS and CDR2 YFSETQ. V gave up 0 bases and J gave up 1 base, with 7 bases separating them. This CDR3 is CASSLVGRNTEAFF. The CDR3 DNA reads TGCGCCAGCAGCTTGGTCGGCCGGAACACTGAAGCTTTCTTT.

This clone was found once. CDR3 amino acids: CATGVYNSPLHF. CDR3 DNA: TGTGCCACAGGGGTTTATAATTCACCCCTCCACTTT. The V call is TRBV6-5, the J call TRBJ1-6, with D possibly being TRBD1 (6 bases). V lost 10 bases to trimming and J lost 4 bases, with 8 bases between them. From germline, CDR1 is MNHEY and CDR2 SVGAGI. There are 12 residues in the CDR3.

The J gene is TRBJ1-1, the V gene TRBV5-4; 7 positions agree with TRBD1. This CDR3 is 15 amino acids long. CDR1 and CDR2 from the germline V gene are SGHNT and YYREEE (reference sequence). The V gene end was trimmed by 4 bases and the J gene end by 1 base; junction bases not matched to a gene: 7. As DNA, the CDR3 is TGTGCCAGCAGCCCGGCGGCAGGGGGGAACACTGAAGCTTTCTTT. Protein product: CASSPAAGGNTEAFF.

This chain links TRBV5-4 with TRBJ2-3; 11 bases fit TRBD1. Unmatched junction bases numbered 2, after V lost 4 bases and J lost 4 bases. CDR1 and CDR2 (germline): SGHNT, YYREEE (reference sequence). CDR3 size: 14 residues. CDR3 protein: CASSRTGGSDTQYF. The CDR3 bases are TGTGCCAGCAGCCGGACAGGGGGCTCAGATACGCAGTATTTT.

The chain links TRBV5-8 to TRBJ2-5; D is unclear. This CDR3 is 13 amino acids long. Trimming removed 2 bases from V and 6 bases from J, with 11 bases in between. CDR1 and CDR2 from the germline V gene are SGHTS and YDEGEE. Here the CDR3 reads CASSLQQGQTQYF. The CDR3 DNA reads as TGTGCCAGCAGCTTACAGCAAGGGCAGACCCAGTACTTC.

The J gene is TRBJ1-4, the V gene TRBV10-3; D may be TRBD1 (6 bases). The CDR3 covers 15 residues. Germline V gene data show CDR1 as ENHRY and CDR2 as SYGVKD. V lost 6 bases and J 3 bases, leaving 14 bases between the germline ends. The CDR3 protein is CAIRQGSAANEKLFF. CDR3 in DNA: TGTGCCATCAGACAGGGAAGCGCAGCTAATGAAAAACTGTTTTTT.

The chain joins TRBV28 to TRBJ1-1; maybe TRBD1 (5 bases). The CDR3 contains 11 residues. CDR1 and CDR2 from the germline V gene are MDHEN and SYDVKM. V was shortened by 7 bases and J by 5 bases, with 8 bases between the two germline ends. The CDR3 DNA reads as TGTGCCAGCAATCCAGGGACTGAAGCTTTCTTT. It encodes CASNPGTEAFF.

The chain is built from TRBV5-4 and TRBJ2-7, with D unresolved. V lost 3 bases and J lost 3, with 16 bases in between. The CDR3 loop spans 15 amino acids. Germline V lookup: CDR1 SGHNT, CDR2 YYREEE (reference sequence). CDR3 amino acids: CASSYGPRQVYEQYF. The CDR3 DNA reads as TGTGCCAGCAGCTACGGACCCCGGCAGGTCTACGAGCAGTACTTC.

The gene calls are TRBV13 and TRBJ2-6; D ambiguous. The CDR3 spans 15 residues. The V end was cut by 4 bases, the J end by 4 bases, with 11 bases between. Germline CDR1 and CDR2: PRHDT and FYEKMQ (reference sequence). The CDR3 nucleotides read TGTGCCAGCAGCTCGACCAGTGTGGGGGCCAACGTCCTGACTTTC. Translating gives CASSSTSVGANVLTF.

The rearrangement joins TRBV7-9 to TRBJ2-1, with D possibly being TRBD1 (5 bases). The germline V and J ends were trimmed by 5 bases and 0 bases, with 11 bases remaining between them. This CDR3 contains 15 residues. Germline V lookup: CDR1 SEHNR, CDR2 FQNEAQ (reference sequence). CDR3 residues: CASSQNRFSYNEQFF. DNA for the CDR3: TGTGCCAGCAGCCAAAACAGGTTCTCCTACAATGAGCAGTTCTTC.

The chain employs TRBV3-1 (or the pseudogene TRBV3-2) and TRBJ2-1; D is possibly TRBD2 (5 bases). The CDR3 contains 15 residues. Germline values: CDR1 LGHDT, CDR2 YNNKEL (reference sequence). V lost 6 bases to trimming and J lost 0 bases, with 12 bases between them. The CDR3 nucleotides are TGTGCCAGCAGATTACTAGTGTGCTCCTACAATGAGCAGTTCTTC. It yields the protein CASRLLVCSYNEQFF.

V and J are TRBV7-8 and TRBJ2-2; 8 bases are a match to TRBD1. CDR3 length: 17 amino acids. The germline CDR1 and CDR2 sequences are SGHVS and FQNEAQ. V dropped 7 bases and J dropped 1; count of bases not matched to a gene: 11. In DNA form, the CDR3 reads TGTGCCAGCAACCGGCCGGGACAGGCTGTGAACACCGGGGAGCTGTTTTTT. Protein: CASNRPGQAVNTGELFF.

The V and J genes are TRBV23-1 and TRBJ2-7; no firm D call. TRBV23-1 is an ORF, and what it does is uncertain. The V gene lost 7 bases and the J gene lost 2 bases, with 3 bases spanning the gap. The CDR3 sequence is 10 residues long. CDR3 nucleotides: TGCGCCAGCAAAACCTACGAGCAGTACTTC. Protein product: CASKTYEQYF.

The chain is built from TRBV27 and TRBJ2-7, with 7 bases identical to TRBD2. CDR1 and CDR2 from the germline V gene are MNHEY and SMNVEV (reference sequence). Germline trimming cut 4 bases from V and 0 bases from J; bases unmatched to any gene: 9. The CDR3 consists of 16 residues. CDR3 protein: CASSSITSASSYEQYF. The CDR3 DNA follows: TGTGCCAGCAGTTCGATCACTAGCGCGAGCTCCTACGAGCAGTACTTC.

The chain carries TRBV28 and TRBJ2-3, with 10 bases fitting TRBD2. Trimming removed 5 bases from V and 4 bases from J; junction bases left unmatched: 15. The CDR3 covers 18 residues. CDR1 MDHEN and CDR2 SYDVKM come from the germline V gene. Written as DNA, the CDR3 is TGTGCCAGCAGTGCCCCCCCAGCGGGAGGGCCGTACGCAGATACGCAGTATTTT. Translated: CASSAPPAGGPYADTQYF.

The chain links TRBV5-1 to TRBJ1-1, with D perhaps matching TRBD1 (6 bases). V dropped 3 bases and J dropped 3 bases, with 18 bases sitting between them. The CDR3 runs to 16 residues. Per germline, CDR1 SGHRS and CDR2 YFSETQ. CDR3 sequence reads: CASSSRQRGGDTEAFF. The DNA of the CDR3 is TGCGCCAGCAGCTCTCGGCAGCGAGGGGGGGACACTGAAGCTTTCTTT.

The V gene is TRBV24-1, the J gene TRBJ1-2; TRBD1 matches at 10 bases. The germline V gene has CDR1 KGHDR and CDR2 SFDVKD. Trimming took 3 bases from V and 9 from J; bases not matched to a gene: 9. There are 15 residues in the CDR3. CDR3: CATSDPRDRGISYTF. The CDR3, as DNA: TGTGCCACCAGTGATCCCCGGGACAGGGGTATCAGCTACACCTTC.

This chain connects TRBV5-8 to TRBJ2-1, with TRBD2 matching over 8 bases. CDR1 and CDR2 from the germline V gene are SGHTS and YDEGEE. Unmatched junction bases numbered 3, after V lost 0 bases and J lost 1 base. The CDR3 length is 16 residues. The CDR3 bases are TGTGCCAGCAGCTTGGATAGCGGGGAGTCCTACAATGAGCAGTTCTTC. Its translation is CASSLDSGESYNEQFF.

The J gene is TRBJ1-5, the V gene TRBV5-8, with D uncertain. V gave up 1 base and J gave up 2 bases, with 10 bases separating them. Germline CDR1 is SGHTS and CDR2 is YDEGEE. This CDR3 region has 15 residues. The chain's CDR3 is CASSLYSIGNQPQHF. DNA of the CDR3: TGTGCCAGCAGCTTGTATTCTATCGGCAATCAGCCCCAGCATTTT.

CDR3 amino acids: CASSLAGGPSYNEQFF. CDR3 DNA: TGTGCCAGCAGTTTAGCGGGAGGGCCCTCCTACAATGAGCAGTTCTTC. The V call is TRBV6-5, the J call TRBJ2-1; the match to TRBD2 covers 11 bases. The V and J ends lost 4 bases and 0 bases, in that order; junction bases with no gene match: 2. Germline loops: CDR1 MNHEY, CDR2 SVGAGI. The CDR3 sequence is 16 residues long.

The chain links TRBV30 to TRBJ1-6; D might be TRBD1 (5 bases). CDR1 and CDR2 (germline): GTSNPN, SVGIG (reference sequence). V lost 2 bases to trimming and J lost 9 bases, with 14 bases between them. There are 14 residues in the CDR3. The CDR3: CAWSRQGRGSPLHF. The DNA for the CDR3 is TGTGCCTGGAGTCGGCAGGGACGCGGTTCACCCCTCCACTTT.

This clone was recorded a few times. This chain links TRBV30 with TRBJ1-6, with D possibly matching TRBD1 (5 bases). Trimming left V 6 bases short and J 7 bases short, with 19 bases between. Looked up from germline, CDR1 is GTSNPN and CDR2 is SVGIG (reference sequence). CDR3 length equals 15 residues. CDR3 DNA: TGTGCCTGCCCGGAGAGGGGAAGGGTGAATTCACCCCTCCACTTT. Amino acid sequence: CACPERGRVNSPLHF. The full variable domain, rest sourced from reference TRBV30 and TRBJ1-6, is SQTIHQWPATLVQPVGSPLSLECTVEGTSNPNLYWYRQAAGRGLQLLFYSVGIGQISSEVPQNLSASRPQDRQFILSSKKLLLSDSGFYLCACPERGRVNSPLHFGNGTRLTVT.

The sample holds one count of this clone. The chain combines TRBV2 with TRBJ1-2; TRBD1 is a possible D gene (5 bases). The CDR3 runs 9 residues. Trimming removed 6 bases from V and 12 bases from J, with 8 bases in between. Germline loops: CDR1 SNHLY, CDR2 FYNNEI. CDR3 protein: CASRGPHTF. The CDR3 DNA reads TGTGCCAGCAGGGGGCCCCACACCTTC.

J is TRBJ2-1 and V is TRBV7-2; D remains unclear. The CDR3 contains 14 residues. V was trimmed by 2 bases and J by 10 bases, leaving 15 bases between them. Germline assignment: CDR1 SGHTA and CDR2 FQGNSA. CDR3 loop: CASSLLGSGREQFF. CDR3 nucleotides: TGTGCCAGCAGCTTACTGGGGTCTGGACGCGAGCAGTTCTTC.

The rearrangement links TRBV5-1 to TRBJ1-1, with D perhaps matching TRBD1 (6 bases). V lost 6 bases to trimming and J lost 4 bases, with 16 bases between them. The CDR3 runs 14 residues. CDR1 SGHRS and CDR2 YFSETQ come from the germline V gene. The CDR3, as DNA: TGCGCCAGCACCCTTGAGGGAGGGGGCACTGAAGCTTTCTTT. Its protein is CASTLEGGGTEAFF. Looking up the rest from reference TRBV5-1 and TRBJ1-1 gives the full variable domain: KAGVTQTPRYLIKTRGQQVTLSCSPISGHRSVSWYQQTPGQGLQFLFEYFSETQRNKGNFPGRFSGRQFSNSRSEMNVSTLELGDSALYLCASTLEGGGTEAFFGQGTRLTVV.

The V and J genes are TRBV3-1 (or the pseudogene TRBV3-2) and TRBJ2-3, with a tentative D call TRBD2 (6 bases). The V gene lost 4 bases and the J gene lost 3 bases, with 20 bases spanning the gap. The CDR3 runs 17 residues. Germline lookup yields CDR1 LGHDT and CDR2 YNNKEL (reference sequence). This chain's CDR3 is CASSLGWVAEGTDTQYF. DNA for the CDR3: TGTGCCAGCAGCCTCGGCTGGGTAGCGGAGGGGACAGATACGCAGTATTTT.